This section outlines one TCR beta chain sequence together with its context. Its antigen has not been determined. There are no base qualities to consult, and no much larger clone falls within one base. The data were obtained in a study of T-cell memory formation after mild COVID-19 (dated by TCRdb to the early 2020s). Background for the entire study: TCR sequence clusters from the two donors were found to be largely donor specific. Longitudinal TCRalpha and TCRbeta repertoire sequencing tracked T-cell clones expanding and contracting after mild COVID-19 in two donors. The cohort was made up of two young adult volunteers, one female and one male, who were previously healthy. What the authors observed across the whole study: Only a couple of mild cases were covered in the study, and larger cohorts including severe cases with pre-infection samples were considered necessary. The detection of some responding clones in pre-infection memory suggests that pre-existing cross-reactive memory T cells joined the SARS-CoV-2 response. SARS-CoV-2 specificity was not confirmed for the second-wave clones peaking on day 37. Contracting CD4+ clones turned up mainly in the CM and EM memory subsets, whereas EMRA was where CD8+ clones were enriched. Clones that contracted from day 15 to 85 showed balanced CD4/CD8 phenotypes, whereas a second wave of clones that expanded from day 15 to 37 leaned towards CD4+.

Instrument used: Illumina NovaSeq 6000. TCRalpha and TCRbeta cDNA libraries were built by 5'RACE with constant-segment primers, adding sample barcodes and unique molecular identifiers. RNA was extracted from every sample with Trizol reagent. Library amplification was performed in two PCR steps, and a second sample barcode and Illumina TruSeq adapters were introduced in the second step. Libraries were sequenced on an Illumina NovaSeq with 2 x 150 bp paired-end reads. From the authors' description of their analysis: The reads were demultiplexed and collapsed into UMI-guided consensus sequences using migec v1.2.7. Using mixcr v2.1.11, the UMI consensuses were aligned to TRA and TRB V and J templates and assembled into clonotypes. A clonotype was counted as expanded or contracted only if both edgeR and NoisET called the change significant, with noise models trained on biological replicates. For edgeR calls, a false discovery rate-adjusted p below 0.01 and a log2 fold-change threshold of 1 were applied. As an exploratory analysis of dynamics, max-normalized trajectories of the 1000 most abundant clonotypes were examined by PCA with hierarchical clustering. Each responding clone was given a CD4 or CD8 phenotype based on the CD4+ and CD8+ repertoires, which had been sequenced separately. TCRdb reanalyzed the raw reads on its own, using fastp at Q25 for trimming and MiXCR for clone calling, and kept in-frame beta chains. Records with the same CDR3 protein are collapsed into one entry carrying the most frequent genes and DNA. TCRdb, rather than the study authors, made the V and J calls. Present in this sample are around 200,000 distinct CDR3 sequences, over 20% of which were seen just once. The ten largest clones represent about 21% of the sample.

PBMCs were isolated by Ficoll-Paque density gradient centrifugation. Specimen: PBMCs or a T cell subset sorted from them (not recorded which). This TCR derives from an adult woman who had mild COVID-19 (a few samples of this study predate the infection). The sample titles of this study are shuffled in the database, so cell type and time point are left out; the donor was told from shared clones.

The DNA reads TGTGCCAGCAGTTTATATTGGCAGGACACTGAAGCTTTCTTT. Translation gives CASSLYWQDTEAFF. Recombination connected TRBV27 to TRBJ1-1; no D gene can be assigned with confidence. CDR1 and CDR2 are read off the germline V gene (reference sequence) as MNHEY and SMNVEV. The CDR3 spans 14 residues, from the cysteine through the phenylalanine. The only DNA kept is the CDR3, 42 bases in frame from the first base. V gives up 1 base and J gives up 3 bases, and the segment between their germline ends measures 9 bases.